The next 24 T cell receptor beta chains were all read from a single sample in a study of T cell repertoires in cytomegalovirus infection. MiXCR, applied by TCRdb to the reads, yields one record per CDR3 protein. The table shows approximately 500,000 distinct CDR3 sequences, with 16% occurring only once. The sequencing sample was made of CD8+ T cells from PBMCs. Receptors originate from a human donor in good health (CMV status not recorded). Some clones in this sample may be carry-over from other donors' samples.

This chain connects TRBV27 to TRBJ2-7, with D perhaps being TRBD1 or TRBD2 (7 bases each). The V gene lost 6 bases and the J gene lost 2 bases, with 23 bases spanning the gap. CDR1 MNHEY and CDR2 SMNVEV come from the germline V gene (reference sequence). The CDR3 is 17 residues long. The CDR3: CASSNGPRGGPAYEQYF. The DNA for the CDR3 is TGTGCCAGCAGCAACGGCCCCAGGGGGGGACCTGCCTACGAGCAGTACTTC.

In this sample, this clonotype turned up many times. The chain has TRBV6-5 and TRBJ2-3; D is uncertain. Germline V CDR1 and CDR2: MNHEY, SVGAGI. V lost 6 bases, J lost 2 bases, and 15 bases lay in between. The CDR3 spans 15 residues. The CDR3 loop is CASSPGHPSTDTQYF. In nucleotides, the CDR3 is TGTGCCAGCAGCCCGGGTCACCCCTCCACAGATACGCAGTATTTT.

This clonotype was detected a few times. The chain combines TRBV5-4 with TRBJ2-3; D perhaps matches TRBD1 (6 bases). The germline V gene has CDR1 SGHNT and CDR2 YYREEE (reference sequence). The CDR3 covers 16 residues. V was shortened by 1 base and J by 4 bases, with 16 bases between the two germline ends. The CDR3: CASSLQGQYWPDTQYF. In nucleotides, the CDR3 is TGTGCCAGCAGCTTGCAGGGGCAATACTGGCCAGATACGCAGTATTTT.

The chain carries TRBV5-4 and TRBJ2-7, with TRBD2 matching 8 bases. Losses at the gene ends were 0 bases for V and 2 bases for J; bases not matched to a gene: 4. CDR1 is SGHNT and CDR2 is YYREEE in the germline V gene (reference sequence). The CDR3 is 15 amino acids. CDR3 in DNA: TGTGCCAGCAGCTTGGAGACGGGAGGGACCTACGAGCAGTACTTC. Its protein product is CASSLETGGTYEQYF.

This clonotype has only a few counts. The chain links TRBV27 to TRBJ2-5; either TRBD1 or TRBD2 may fit D (5 bases each). Germline-derived CDR1 and CDR2 are MNHEY and SMNVEV (reference sequence). V lost 6 bases to trimming and J lost 4 bases, with 12 bases between them. The CDR3 extends over 13 amino acids. The CDR3 protein is CASSPRGAETQYF. CDR3 in DNA: TGTGCCAGCAGCCCTCGAGGGGCAGAGACCCAGTACTTC.

This clonotype was observed once. The rearrangement joins TRBV9 to TRBJ2-5; 8 bases are a match to TRBD2. J gave up 2 bases and V 4 bases, and 10 bases lay outside the gene matches. This CDR3 spans 16 amino acids. CDR1 SGDLS and CDR2 YYNGEE come from the germline V gene. The CDR3 here is CASSPHGGGQQETQYF. The CDR3 DNA reads as TGTGCCAGCAGCCCCCATGGCGGGGGGCAGCAAGAGACCCAGTACTTC.

This clonotype has just a few counts. The chain has TRBV7-3 and TRBJ2-3; D assignment may be TRBD1 or TRBD2 (5 bases each). CDR1 is SGHTA, CDR2 FQGTGA, per germline. This CDR3 is 14 amino acids long. Trimming took off 4 bases at V and 4 bases at J, with 12 bases between the two ends. The CDR3: CASSSLGRADTQYF. CDR3 sequence (DNA): TGTGCCAGCAGCTCCCTGGGACGGGCAGATACGCAGTATTTT.

This clonotype was observed a few times. The genes are TRBV5-5 and TRBJ2-7, with a weak D call TRBD1 (7 bases). Germline V gene lookup returns CDR1 SGHKS and CDR2 YYEKEE (reference sequence). This CDR3 has 15 amino acids. Trimming removed 4 bases from V and 4 bases from J, with 18 bases in between. The CDR3 bases are TGTGCCAGCAGCCCGGCGGGACAGTTCGGGTACGAGCAGTACTTC. Amino acids: CASSPAGQFGYEQYF.

This clonotype occurred a few times. The chain employs TRBV20-1 and TRBJ2-6, with a tentative D call TRBD2 (5 bases). Germline-derived CDR1 and CDR2 are DFQATT and SNEGSKA (reference sequence). The ends were cut back, 6 bases at V and 4 bases at J, with 19 bases in the middle. CDR3 size: 16 residues. For the CDR3, the DNA is TGCAGTGCCCCGGACGAGGGCGCGCTAGGGGCCAACGTCCTGACTTTC. Amino acid sequence: CSAPDEGALGANVLTF.

This clonotype was seen many times. The rearrangement uses TRBV9 and TRBJ1-3, with D uncertain. Trimming left V 3 bases short and J 0 bases short, with 16 bases between. CDR1 and CDR2 (germline): SGDLS, YYNGEE. The CDR3 is made up of 17 amino acids. The CDR3 sequence: CASSADLSANSGNTIYF. The DNA of the CDR3 is TGTGCCAGCAGCGCCGACCTTTCTGCCAACTCTGGAAACACCATATATTTT.

This clonotype has ten or more counts. The chain carries TRBV27 and TRBJ2-3; 9 bases align to TRBD2. V shed 10 bases, J shed 4 bases, and the junction held 9 bases outside the gene matches. The CDR3 extends over 14 amino acids. Germline V gives CDR1 MNHEY, CDR2 SMNVEV (reference sequence). DNA of the CDR3: TGTGCCACCCTTAGCGGGAGTGAGGCAGATACGCAGTATTTT. Its protein product is CATLSGSEADTQYF.

This clonotype was seen more than once but under ten times. The chain employs TRBV24-1 and TRBJ2-7; 9 bases agree with TRBD1. Germline-derived CDR1 and CDR2 are KGHDR and SFDVKD. The CDR3 loop spans 13 amino acids. Trimming cost V 6 bases and J 4 bases; bases outside gene matches: 3. CDR3 amino acids: CATSLDRGYEQYF. CDR3 bases: TGTGCCACCAGTTTGGACAGGGGATACGAGCAGTACTTC.

Remarks on this clonotype: A much larger clone is a single base away; this may be a read error. The rearrangement links TRBV7-3 to TRBJ1-2; TRBD1 matches at 10 bases. CDR3 length: 15 amino acids. Germline values: CDR1 SGHTA, CDR2 FQGTGA. Trimming cost V 3 bases and J 4 bases; bases outside gene matches: 5. CDR3 nucleotide sequence: TGTGCCAGCAGCTTCGGGACAGGGGATCCCTATGGCTACACCTTC. Its protein is CASSFGTGDPYGYTF.

This clonotype occurred many times. The CDR3 sequence is CASRPAFTEAFF. CDR3 DNA: TGTGCCAGCAGACCGGCCTTCACCGAAGCTTTCTTT. The chain employs TRBV7-2 and TRBJ1-1, with D hard to call. With 6 bases removed from V and 8 bases from J, the gap between germline ends came to 13 bases. Germline values: CDR1 SGHTA, CDR2 FQGNSA. This CDR3 is built from 12 residues.

This clonotype was found a few times. The chain joins TRBV29-1 to TRBJ2-1; D gene ambiguous. This CDR3 has 11 residues. The germline gives CDR1 SQVTM, CDR2 ANQGSEA. Trimming pared 5 bases from V and 5 bases from J, leaving 7 bases between. The CDR3 reads CSVPADNEQFF. CDR3 in DNA: TGCAGCGTTCCCGCAGACAATGAGCAGTTCTTC.

The chain has TRBV19 and TRBJ2-1; 7 positions match TRBD1. The ends lost 1 base at V and 2 bases at J; junction bases unmatched: 8. This CDR3 has 17 residues. Germline V lookup: CDR1 LNHDA, CDR2 SQIVND (reference sequence). The CDR3 region has the DNA TGTGCCAGTAGTATAGTCCCGGGTCAGGGGGCCTACAATGAGCAGTTCTTC. It translates to CASSIVPGQGAYNEQFF.

This clonotype was observed at least ten times. The gene calls are TRBV7-9 and TRBJ2-1; 8 positions match TRBD1. The CDR3 loop spans 15 amino acids. In germline, CDR1 is SEHNR, CDR2 FQNEAQ (reference sequence). The ends lost 1 base at V and 6 bases at J; junction bases unmatched: 5. DNA of the CDR3: TGTGCCAGCAGCTTAGTGACAGGGGACAGCAATGAGCAGTTCTTC. Protein product: CASSLVTGDSNEQFF.

The rearrangement links TRBV28 to TRBJ2-7; 8 nucleotides line up with TRBD2. Per the germline V gene, CDR1 is MDHEN and CDR2 is SYDVKM. Trimming at V came to 5 bases and at J to 7 bases, leaving 10 bases not matched to a gene. This CDR3 is 14 amino acids long. The CDR3 here is CASSASGSPKEQYF. In nucleotides, the CDR3 is TGTGCCAGCAGTGCCAGCGGGAGTCCCAAGGAGCAGTACTTC. The full variable domain, its missing parts supplied by reference TRBV28 and TRBJ2-7, is DVKVTQSSRYLVKRTGEKVFLECVQDMDHENMFWYRQDPGLGLRLIYFSYDVKMKEKGDIPEGYSVSREKKERFSLILESASTNQTSMYLCASSASGSPKEQYFGPGTRLTVT.

This chain uses TRBV2 with TRBJ2-5, with D possibly matching TRBD1 (5 bases). This CDR3 is built from 13 residues. Germline V gene sequence: CDR1 SNHLY, CDR2 FYNNEI. Trimming left V 7 bases short and J 3 bases short, with 12 bases between. The CDR3 nucleotides read TGTGCCAGCATGGGTAGGGGCGAAGAGACCCAGTACTTC. Translated, it gives CASMGRGEETQYF.

The chain recombines TRBV12-3 or TRBV12-4 with TRBJ2-7; perhaps TRBD2 as D (5 bases). This CDR3 region has 12 residues. V lost 3 bases to trimming and J lost 5 bases, with 8 bases between them. Written as DNA, the CDR3 is TGTGCCAGCAGTTTCGGGGTTGACGAGCAGTACTTC. Protein product: CASSFGVDEQYF.

This clonotype has ten or more counts. This sequence joins TRBV19 and TRBJ2-7; D remains unclear. There are 16 residues in the CDR3. The V gene lost 3 bases and the J gene lost 0 bases, with 15 bases spanning the gap. The germline gives CDR1 LNHDA, CDR2 SQIVND (reference sequence). The CDR3 nucleotides are TGTGCCAGTAGTATGGGGAACATTCCGAGCTCCTACGAGCAGTACTTC. This gives the protein CASSMGNIPSSYEQYF.

This clonotype turned up a few times. The chain combines TRBV20-1 with TRBJ2-3; 9 bases are shared with TRBD2. V lost 8 bases, J lost 1 base, and 1 base stayed unmatched. Germline V gives CDR1 DFQATT, CDR2 SNEGSKA (reference sequence). This CDR3 is built from 12 residues. CDR3 bases: TGCAGTAGACTAGCGGGCACAGATACGCAGTATTTT. Protein product: CSRLAGTDTQYF.

The DNA of the CDR3 is TGTGCCACCATGGCTCCGAACACCGGGGAGCTGTTTTTT. Its protein is CATMAPNTGELFF. The V gene is TRBV24-1, the J gene TRBJ2-2; D gene uncertain. V gave up 8 bases and J gave up 0 bases, with 6 bases separating them. CDR3 size: 13 residues. Germline assignment: CDR1 KGHDR and CDR2 SFDVKD.

This chain joins TRBV20-1 and TRBJ2-7; 8 bases match TRBD1. There are 14 residues in the CDR3. Germline CDR1 and CDR2: DFQATT and SNEGSKA (reference sequence). The ends lost 5 bases at V and 2 bases at J; junction bases unmatched: 8. CDR3 protein: CSAPSTGETYEQYF. In DNA form, the CDR3 reads TGCAGTGCTCCTTCGACAGGGGAAACCTACGAGCAGTACTTC.